The 25 T cell receptor beta chains listed next were all sequenced from one sample in a study of T cells in Graves' hyperthyroidism and ophthalmopathy. Amplification targeted TCR beta CDR3 regions from RNA transcripts. The HTBI primer set was used in a first-round RT-PCR of the TCR CDR3. In TCRdb, the multiplex PCR reads were re-called with MiXCR into one record per CDR3 protein. The sample gives 400,000 to 500,000 distinct CDR3 sequences, about 15% of which show up once; over 10% is in the top ten. Sequencing was carried out using blood. These receptors were taken from a man aged 18 to 35 with Graves' ophthalmopathy.

This clonotype was seen ten or more times. The gene calls are TRBV5-6 and TRBJ1-2; tentative D call: TRBD1 (5 bases). The CDR3 has 13 residues. From germline, CDR1 is SGHDT and CDR2 YYEEEE. The ends were cut back, 2 bases at V and 8 bases at J, with 13 bases in the middle. CDR3 in DNA: TGTGCCAGCAGCTTCCCAGGGAGTCCCGGCTACACCTTC. Translation gives CASSFPGSPGYTF.

This clonotype occurred many times. This rearrangement joins TRBV30 to TRBJ1-1; D may be TRBD1 (6 bases). CDR1 GTSNPN and CDR2 SVGIG come from the germline V gene (reference sequence). This CDR3 contains 12 residues. Deletions cut 2 bases from V and 6 bases from J, with 10 bases between. CDR3 coding DNA: TGTGCCTGGAGTTACAGGGCCGCTGAAGCTTTCTTT. This gives the protein CAWSYRAAEAFF. Complete variable domain (other parts from reference TRBV30 and TRBJ1-1): SQTIHQWPATLVQPVGSPLSLECTVEGTSNPNLYWYRQAAGRGLQLLFYSVGIGQISSEVPQNLSASRPQDRQFILSSKKLLLSDSGFYLCAWSYRAAEAFFGQGTRLTVV.

This clonotype was counted many times. The gene calls are TRBV12-3 or TRBV12-4 and TRBJ2-7, with D uncertain. Trimming pared 4 bases from V and 1 base from J, leaving 5 bases between. The CDR3 covers 12 residues. The CDR3 protein is CASSSRSYEQYF. CDR3 nucleotides: TGTGCCAGCAGTTCTCGTTCCTACGAGCAGTACTTC.

This chain connects TRBV19 to TRBJ1-2, with D perhaps TRBD1 (5 bases). Trimming stripped 6 bases from V and 1 base from J, with 6 bases between. This CDR3 contains 12 residues. Germline CDR1 and CDR2: LNHDA and SQIVND (reference sequence). CDR3 region: CASRGVNYGYTF. DNA of the CDR3: TGTGCCAGTAGGGGGGTTAACTATGGCTACACCTTC.

This clonotype was recorded at least ten times. The chain has TRBV19 and TRBJ2-7, with D tentatively TRBD1 (5 bases). The V and J ends lost 5 bases and 3 bases respectively, with 11 bases between them. The CDR3 spans 13 residues. The V gene's germline CDR1 is LNHDA and CDR2 SQIVND (reference sequence). The CDR3 here is CASSDTDSYEQYF. The CDR3 DNA reads TGTGCCAGTAGTGATACAGACAGCTACGAGCAGTACTTC.

In DNA form, the CDR3 reads TGTGCCAGCAGTATCACAGAGGGCGCATACTATGGCTACACCTTC. Protein sequence: CASSITEGAYYGYTF. The chain uses TRBV27 and TRBJ1-2; D remains ambiguous. V lost 5 bases and J 3 bases, leaving 16 bases between the germline ends. The CDR3 is made up of 15 amino acids. Germline V gene data show CDR1 as MNHEY and CDR2 as SMNVEV (reference sequence).

This clonotype appeared a few times. The chain carries TRBV3-1 and TRBJ1-3, with D perhaps TRBD1 (6 bases). The CDR3 is 14 amino acids. The germline V gene has CDR1 LGHDT and CDR2 YNNKEL (reference sequence). V lost 5 bases, J lost 3 bases, and 11 bases lay in between. CDR3 residues: CASSKGTFGNTIYF. CDR3 DNA: TGTGCCAGCAGCAAAGGGACATTTGGAAACACCATATATTTT.

This clonotype was detected a few times. The chain uses TRBV4-1 and TRBJ1-2; D gene ambiguous. V dropped 0 bases and J dropped 6 bases, with 8 bases sitting between them. The germline gives CDR1 MGHRA, CDR2 YSYEKL. The CDR3 covers 13 residues. CDR3 bases: TGCGCCAGCAGCCAAGATACGAGGGATGGCTACACCTTC. This gives the protein CASSQDTRDGYTF.

This clonotype was seen only a few times. The J gene is TRBJ1-5, the V gene TRBV7-9; 7 bases match TRBD1. The V segment lost 2 bases and the J segment 7 bases; nucleotides outside the gene matches: 5. This CDR3 comprises 14 residues. The V gene's germline CDR1 is SEHNR and CDR2 FQNEAQ (reference sequence). The CDR3 region has the DNA TGTGCCAGCAGCTTAAGACAGGGTTGGCAGCCCCAGCATTTT. This encodes CASSLRQGWQPQHF.

In its sample, this clonotype was seen many times. The V and J genes are TRBV7-3 and TRBJ2-7, with D perhaps being TRBD1 or TRBD2 (6 bases each). V lost 1 base and J 7 bases, leaving 11 bases between the germline ends. The germline CDR1 and CDR2 sequences are SGHTA and FQGTGA. This CDR3 spans 13 amino acids. The DNA for the CDR3 is TGTGCCAGCAGCTTAAACGCGGGACATGAGCAGTACTTC. Translated, it gives CASSLNAGHEQYF.

This clonotype was found many times. This chain links TRBV3-1 with TRBJ2-7, with 9 bases lining up with TRBD1. The germline CDR1 and CDR2 sequences are LGHDT and YNNKEL (reference sequence). This CDR3 spans 15 amino acids. V lost 2 bases, J lost 6 bases, and 8 bases stayed unmatched. CDR3 protein: CASSQFKGQGGEQYF. DNA of the CDR3: TGTGCCAGCAGCCAATTCAAGGGACAGGGAGGCGAGCAGTACTTC.

The sample holds a few counts of this clonotype. This chain links TRBV12-3 or TRBV12-4 with TRBJ1-4, with D perhaps matching TRBD1 (5 bases). The ends were cut back, 5 bases at V and 10 bases at J, with 20 bases in the middle. The CDR3 extends over 15 amino acids. CDR3 nucleotides: TGTGCCAGCAGTGGGGGGGGAGGACTTCTAGGAAAACTGTTTTTT. The encoded protein is CASSGGGGLLGKLFF.

J is TRBJ2-7 and V is TRBV11-2; D might be TRBD1 or TRBD2, each matching 5 bases. V lost 3 bases to trimming and J lost 0 bases, with 9 bases between them. This CDR3 spans 14 amino acids. The germline V gene encodes CDR1 SGHAT and CDR2 FQNNGV. The CDR3 here is CASSFYGASYEQYF. Here the CDR3 DNA reads TGTGCCAGCAGCTTTTACGGGGCCTCCTACGAGCAGTACTTC.

This clonotype has a handful of counts. This chain links TRBV19 with TRBJ1-2; 7 bases are shared with TRBD1. This CDR3 has 15 amino acids. CDR1 LNHDA and CDR2 SQIVND come from the germline V gene (reference sequence). Trimming cost V 0 bases and J 2 bases; bases outside gene matches: 3. The CDR3 region has the DNA TGTGCCAGTAGTATAGATACAGGGGAGAACTATGGCTACACCTTC. It is translated as CASSIDTGENYGYTF.

The chain recombines TRBV3-1 with TRBJ2-6; D is undetermined. V was cut by 0 bases and J by 0 bases, with 3 bases left in between. Germline V lookup: CDR1 LGHDT, CDR2 YNNKEL (reference sequence). This CDR3 has 15 amino acids. The CDR3 coding sequence is TGTGCCAGCAGCCAAGAGATCTCTGGGGCCAACGTCCTGACTTTC. Protein sequence: CASSQEISGANVLTF.

The chain uses TRBV11-3 and TRBJ1-3; 8 bases are shared with TRBD1. CDR1 SGHNT and CDR2 YENEEA come from the germline V gene. The CDR3 extends over 14 amino acids. Trimming took 7 bases from V and 3 from J; bases not matched to a gene: 5. CDR3 coding DNA: TGTGCCAGCAAAGACAGGGGCCTTGGAAACACCATATATTTT. Its translation is CASKDRGLGNTIYF. The complete variable domain, with remaining parts taken from reference TRBV11-3 and TRBJ1-3, reads EAGVVQSPRYKIIEKKQPVAFWCNPISGHNTLYWYLQNLGQGPELLIRYENEEAVDDSQLPKDRFSAERLKGVDSTLKIQPAELGDSAVYLCASKDRGLGNTIYFGEGSWLTVV.

This clonotype came up many times. The genes are TRBV7-9 and TRBJ1-2; D might be TRBD1 (5 bases). From germline, CDR1 is SEHNR and CDR2 FQNEAQ (reference sequence). CDR3 length: 13 amino acids. Trimming removed 1 base from V and 13 bases from J, with 16 bases in between. The chain's CDR3 is CASSLVGAQWSTF. CDR3 DNA: TGTGCCAGCAGCTTAGTAGGGGCCCAGTGGAGCACCTTC.

A note on this clonotype: This could be a read error, since a much larger clone is one nucleotide away. The chain couples TRBV29-1 to TRBJ2-1, with 9 bases lining up with TRBD2. The CDR3 covers 14 residues. Germline CDR1 SQVTM, CDR2 ANQGSEA. V was pared by 3 bases and J by 5 bases, with 5 bases of the junction left unmatched. The CDR3 bases are TGCAGCGTTGAGGGAGCGGGGGGTCACAATGAGCAGTTCTTC. It codes for CSVEGAGGHNEQFF.

This clonotype was counted ten times or more. The rearrangement uses TRBV6-1 and TRBJ1-1; TRBD1 is a possible D gene (5 bases). V was shortened by 5 bases and J by 6 bases, with 19 bases between the two germline ends. This CDR3 has 15 amino acids. Germline V gene data show CDR1 as MNHNS and CDR2 as SASEGT. The CDR3 coding sequence is TGTGCCAGCAGTTACAAAGGACCCGGACATTCTGAAGCTTTCTTT. Encoded protein: CASSYKGPGHSEAFF.

This clonotype came up many times. The chain couples TRBV30 to TRBJ1-2; D is undetermined. The ends were cut back, 1 base at V and 4 bases at J, with 7 bases in the middle. This CDR3 contains 12 residues. Looked up from germline, CDR1 is GTSNPN and CDR2 is SVGIG (reference sequence). The CDR3 DNA reads as TGTGCCTGGAGTGAACACTCCTATGGCTACACCTTC. Its translation is CAWSEHSYGYTF.

This clonotype was seen only a few times. The rearrangement joins TRBV12-3 or TRBV12-4 to TRBJ1-5; maybe TRBD1 (5 bases). There are 13 residues in the CDR3. V was pared by 3 bases and J by 7 bases, with 10 bases between. The CDR3 protein is CASSLNQGQPQHF. The CDR3 DNA sequence: TGTGCCAGCAGTTTGAATCAGGGCCAGCCCCAGCATTTT.

This clonotype was counted at least ten times. This chain joins TRBV2 and TRBJ2-7, with a tentative D call TRBD2 (5 bases). Germline CDR1 reads SNHLY; CDR2 reads FYNNEI. V lost 4 bases to trimming and J lost 3 bases, with 19 bases between them. The CDR3 contains 16 residues. The CDR3 spells CASSAPTRTRNYEQYF. The CDR3 DNA follows: TGTGCCAGCAGTGCCCCCACACGGACTCGAAACTACGAGCAGTACTTC.

This clonotype was seen ten or more times. V gene TRBV18 combines with J gene TRBJ1-1, with a possible D match to TRBD1 (6 bases). Per germline, CDR1 KGHSH and CDR2 LQKENI. V was clipped by 2 bases and J by 0 bases, with 13 bases between them. The CDR3 contains 16 residues. In DNA, the CDR3 is TGTGCCAGCTCACCATCCCTAGGACAGCTGAACACTGAAGCTTTCTTT. Its protein is CASSPSLGQLNTEAFF.

V gene TRBV11-2 combines with J gene TRBJ2-6; D is ambiguous. Germline V CDR1 and CDR2: SGHAT, FQNNGV. CDR3 length: 17 amino acids. V lost 5 bases and J 2 bases, leaving 16 bases between the germline ends. CDR3 sequence (DNA): TGTGCCAGCAGCCTCCACGAGTACGGAGCTGGGGCCAACGTCCTGACTTTC. This gives the protein CASSLHEYGAGANVLTF.

This clonotype was observed many times. This chain connects TRBV20-1 to TRBJ2-5, with D possibly TRBD2 on 6 matching bases. The CDR3 is 17 amino acids. The ends were cut back, 0 bases at V and 0 bases at J, with 17 bases in the middle. Germline loops: CDR1 DFQATT, CDR2 SNEGSKA (reference sequence). CDR3 residues: CSARDRRLAANQETQYF. In DNA form, the CDR3 reads TGCAGTGCTAGAGATAGGAGATTAGCGGCAAACCAAGAGACCCAGTACTTC.